What follows are 26 T cell receptor beta chains derived from one specimen sequenced in a study of T cells in Graves' hyperthyroidism and ophthalmopathy. TCR beta CDR3 sequences were amplified from RNA transcripts. The HTBI set primed first-round TCR CDR3 RT-PCR. TCRdb fed the multiplex PCR reads into MiXCR, producing one record per CDR3 protein. Seen here are over 300,000 distinct CDR3 sequences, around 14% observed once, and the top ten hold 11%. Sequences were obtained from blood. Receptors were obtained from a woman aged 55 to 70 with Graves' hyperthyroidism.

In its sample, this clonotype was seen a few times. The chain joins TRBV5-1 to TRBJ2-4; D perhaps matches TRBD2 (6 bases). This CDR3 has 14 residues. V lost 3 bases, J lost 8 bases, and 15 bases lay in between. Germline values: CDR1 SGHRS, CDR2 YFSETQ. The CDR3 sequence: CASSWGDGGHIQYF. In nucleotides, the CDR3 is TGCGCCAGCAGCTGGGGGGACGGCGGTCACATTCAGTACTTC.

There are many counts of this clonotype. This chain joins TRBV2 and TRBJ2-5; TRBD2 is a possible D gene (5 bases). The CDR3 contains 13 residues. The V end lost 4 bases, the J end lost 1 base, and 7 bases lay between the germline ends. Germline loops: CDR1 SNHLY, CDR2 FYNNEI. This CDR3 reads CASSADSQETQYF. The DNA of the CDR3 is TGTGCCAGCAGTGCGGACTCCCAAGAGACCCAGTACTTC.

A few counts support this clonotype. The chain recombines TRBV3-1 with TRBJ2-5, with 9 positions matching TRBD2. The germline gives CDR1 LGHDT, CDR2 YNNKEL (reference sequence). Unmatched junction bases numbered 7, after V lost 3 bases and J lost 5 bases. The CDR3 is made up of 15 amino acids. CDR3 region: CASSQILAGRETQYF. DNA for the CDR3: TGTGCCAGCAGCCAGATCCTAGCGGGACGGGAGACCCAGTACTTC.

This clonotype was recorded only once. The CDR3 nucleotides are TGTGCCTGGAGACAGGGGGCACGGGAGCAGTACTTC. Translating it yields CAWRQGAREQYF. The rearrangement links TRBV30 to TRBJ2-7; 9 bases are a match to TRBD1. Germline loops: CDR1 GTSNPN, CDR2 SVGIG (reference sequence). Trimming cost V 3 bases and J 7 bases; bases outside gene matches: 4. The CDR3 sequence is 12 residues long.

This clonotype was observed at least ten times. The genes are TRBV18 and TRBJ1-1; TRBD1 matches 8 bases. V trimming: 3 bases; J trimming: 1 base; junction bases outside the gene matches: 7. CDR1 is KGHSH and CDR2 is LQKENI in the germline V gene. The CDR3 runs 16 residues. The CDR3 region is CASSPLGQGSNTEAFF. DNA for the CDR3: TGTGCCAGCTCACCGCTAGGACAGGGATCGAACACTGAAGCTTTCTTT.

V is TRBV20-1 and J is TRBJ1-4; TRBD1 might be the D (6 bases). V was trimmed by 3 bases and J by 3 bases, leaving 8 bases between them. Germline V CDR1 and CDR2: DFQATT, SNEGSKA (reference sequence). The length of the CDR3 is 13 residues. CDR3 DNA: TGCAGTGCTAGGAGGACAGCTAATGAAAAACTGTTTTTT. Translation: CSARRTANEKLFF.

The CDR3 DNA follows: TGTGCCACCAGTGATTCTGTCAGTAGCAATCAGCCCCAGCATTTT. Translated, it gives CATSDSVSSNQPQHF. The V and J genes are TRBV24-1 and TRBJ1-5; D is undetermined. The CDR3 is made up of 15 amino acids. Germline lookup yields CDR1 KGHDR and CDR2 SFDVKD. V lost 2 bases, J lost 0 bases, and 7 bases lay in between.

This clonotype was seen at least ten times. V and J are TRBV2 and TRBJ2-7, with D possibly called TRBD1 or TRBD2 (5 bases each). Germline CDR1 reads SNHLY; CDR2 reads FYNNEI. The germline V and J ends were trimmed by 5 bases and 6 bases, with 14 bases remaining between them. This CDR3 spans 13 amino acids. CDR3 protein: CASSTGGLLEQYF. The CDR3 nucleotides read TGTGCCAGCAGTACAGGCGGGCTTCTCGAGCAGTACTTC. Full variable domain (rest looked up from reference TRBV2 and TRBJ2-7): EPEVTQTPSHQVTQMGQEVILRCVPISNHLYFYWYRQILGQKVEFLVSFYNNEISEKSEIFDDQFSVERPDGSNFTLKIRSTKLEDSAMYFCASSTGGLLEQYFGPGTRLTVT.

The table lists this clonotype with a few counts. The CDR3 sequence is CASRTGQGVTGELFF. Here the CDR3 DNA reads TGTGCCAGCAGAACCGGACAGGGGGTAACCGGGGAGCTGTTTTTT. The chain combines TRBV12-3 or TRBV12-4 with TRBJ2-2, with 10 bases lining up with TRBD1. This CDR3 contains 15 residues. V gave up 6 bases and J gave up 5 bases; unmatched junction bases: 6.

This clonotype was counted many times. The genes are TRBV6-1 and TRBJ1-2; 7 nucleotides align to TRBD1. Germline CDR1 is MNHNS and CDR2 is SASEGT. V trimming: 10 bases; J trimming: 5 bases; junction bases outside the gene matches: 7. The CDR3 runs 12 residues. The CDR3 loop reads CATATGIYGYTF. The CDR3 nucleotides read TGTGCCACCGCGACAGGGATTTATGGCTACACCTTC.

This clonotype was counted only a few times. A read error may produce the germline difference seen at one junction end. This chain joins TRBV9 and TRBJ2-1; D is undetermined. The CDR3 loop spans 13 amino acids. The germline CDR1 and CDR2 sequences are SGDLS and YYNGEE. The chain's CDR3 is CTSSTSPGDEQFF. The DNA of the CDR3 is TGTACCAGCAGCACTTCCCCCGGCGATGAGCAGTTCTTC.

The V call is TRBV28, the J call TRBJ2-3, with 16 bases aligning to TRBD2. Per germline, CDR1 MDHEN and CDR2 SYDVKM. With V trimmed by 9 bases and J by 5 bases, 5 bases remained unmatched. The CDR3 runs 15 residues. CDR3 loop: CASGTSGRALDTQYF. In DNA, the CDR3 is TGTGCCAGTGGGACTAGCGGGAGGGCCTTAGATACGCAGTATTTT.

This clonotype was seen ten or more times. This chain links TRBV10-3 with TRBJ2-3, with D possibly being TRBD1 or TRBD2 (5 bases each). The V and J ends lost 2 bases and 3 bases respectively, with 6 bases between them. Germline V gene lookup returns CDR1 ENHRY and CDR2 SYGVKD. The CDR3 contains 13 residues. As DNA, the CDR3 is TGTGCCATCAGTGAGGGGGGTACAGATACGCAGTATTTT. It translates to CAISEGGTDTQYF.

This clonotype has more than one count but fewer than ten. The chain couples TRBV11-3 to TRBJ2-1; D may be TRBD2 (7 bases). The CDR3 has 16 amino acids. V was clipped by 4 bases and J by 3 bases, with 16 bases between them. Germline V gene data show CDR1 as SGHNT and CDR2 as YENEEA. This chain's CDR3 is CASSSEGGGLYNEQFF. DNA of the CDR3: TGTGCCAGCAGCTCCGAGGGGGGAGGGCTCTACAATGAGCAGTTCTTC.

At least ten counts were recorded for this clonotype. The V call is TRBV7-9, the J call TRBJ2-7; 7 bases match TRBD1. The CDR3 is 14 amino acids. Germline assignment: CDR1 SEHNR and CDR2 FQNEAQ (reference sequence). Trimming removed 5 bases from V and 0 bases from J; junction bases left unmatched: 4. The CDR3 reads CASSKGQSSYEQYF. CDR3 nucleotide sequence: TGTGCCAGCAGCAAGGGACAGAGCTCCTACGAGCAGTACTTC. The full variable domain, with the rest looked up from reference TRBV7-9 and TRBJ2-7, is DTGVSQNPRHKITKRGQNVTFRCDPISEHNRLYWYRQTLGQGPEFLTYFQNEAQLEKSRLLSDRFSAERPKGSFSTLEIQRTEQGDSAMYLCASSKGQSSYEQYFGPGTRLTVT.

The CDR3 DNA reads as TGTGCCAGCAGCCAAGATGGCGAGGCACCTCGGCTGTTTTTT. Its translation is CASSQDGEAPRLFF. The chain has TRBV4-2 and TRBJ2-2; the D is unclear. CDR1 and CDR2 from the germline V gene are LGHNA and YNFKEQ. The CDR3 is 14 amino acids. V was cut by 0 bases and J by 13 bases, with 15 bases left in between.

This clonotype was observed many times. The chain links TRBV30 to TRBJ2-3, with D hard to call. V was cut by 7 bases and J by 1 base, with 15 bases left in between. There are 14 residues in the CDR3. CDR1 and CDR2 from the germline V gene are GTSNPN and SVGIG (reference sequence). CDR3 DNA sequence: TGTGCCTCAGGAACAGTCCTCGGCACAGATACGCAGTATTTT. Residues: CASGTVLGTDTQYF.

The V gene is TRBV5-1, the J gene TRBJ2-7; 8 bases map to TRBD2. Per the germline V gene, CDR1 is SGHRS and CDR2 is YFSETQ. This CDR3 spans 14 amino acids. The trim removed 2 bases at V and 5 bases at J, leaving 6 bases unmatched. CDR3 region: CASSFGAGVDEQYF. CDR3 DNA: TGCGCCAGCAGCTTTGGAGCGGGAGTGGACGAGCAGTACTTC.

This chain joins TRBV3-1 and TRBJ1-1; tentatively, D is TRBD1 (6 bases). Germline CDR1 is LGHDT and CDR2 is YNNKEL (reference sequence). Trimming shortened V by 3 bases and J by 11 bases, and 13 bases separated the two germline ends. CDR3 length: 12 residues. The CDR3 spells CASSHGGGEAFF. CDR3 sequence (DNA): TGTGCCAGCAGCCACGGGGGGGGCGAGGCTTTCTTT.

This clonotype was counted many times. The J gene is TRBJ2-1, the V gene TRBV9, with D unresolved. Trimming removed 0 bases from V and 5 bases from J, with 0 bases in between. Germline lookup yields CDR1 SGDLS and CDR2 YYNGEE. CDR3 length equals 11 residues. Here the CDR3 reads CASSVDNEQFF. The CDR3, as DNA: TGTGCCAGCAGCGTAGACAATGAGCAGTTCTTC.

This chain connects TRBV7-3 to TRBJ2-7; D possibly corresponds to TRBD2 (6 bases). CDR3 size: 14 residues. Germline V gene lookup returns CDR1 SGHTA and CDR2 FQGTGA. The V end was cut by 3 bases, the J end by 2 bases, with 11 bases between. DNA for the CDR3: TGTGCCAGCAGCTTCGGCGGGAAGGCCTACGAGCAGTACTTC. Its protein product is CASSFGGKAYEQYF.

This clonotype was counted between two and nine times. A single base separates this from a much larger clone, so it may be a read error. This chain uses TRBV2 with TRBJ2-3; either TRBD1 or TRBD2 may fit D (5 bases each). V lost 4 bases, J lost 8 bases, and 10 bases lay in between. There are 12 residues in the CDR3. From germline, CDR1 is SNHLY and CDR2 FYNNEI. The CDR3 sequence: CASSVGAGTQYF. The CDR3 nucleotides read TGTGCCAGCAGTGTCGGGGCAGGTACGCAGTATTTT.

This clonotype was found many times. The CDR3 coding sequence is TGTGCCAGCAGCTTATTCGGCTGGGACACCGGGGAGCTGTTTTTT. Translated, it gives CASSLFGWDTGELFF. The chain carries TRBV11-1 and TRBJ2-2; D remains ambiguous. The V gene lost 2 bases and the J gene lost 3 bases, with 10 bases spanning the gap. The CDR3 sequence is 15 residues long. Germline lookup yields CDR1 SGHAT and CDR2 FQDESV (reference sequence).

This clonotype was detected many times. The V call is TRBV20-1, the J call TRBJ2-5; no reliable D call. The V gene lost 4 bases and the J gene lost 1 base, with 7 bases spanning the gap. Germline assignment: CDR1 DFQATT and CDR2 SNEGSKA (reference sequence). The CDR3 is 12 residues long. CDR3 DNA sequence: TGCAGTGCTACAGCCGTCCAAGAGACCCAGTACTTC. Translated: CSATAVQETQYF.

This clonotype was seen many times. The V call is TRBV2, the J call TRBJ1-1; no clear D gene. The CDR3 sequence is 15 residues long. Germline CDR1 SNHLY, CDR2 FYNNEI. Trimming took 2 bases from V and 0 from J, leaving 10 bases between them. The CDR3 DNA is TGTGCCAGCAGTGAAAGGCCGGATATGAACACTGAAGCTTTCTTT. Translated, it gives CASSERPDMNTEAFF.

Many counts were recorded for this clonotype. J is TRBJ1-5 and V is TRBV30, with D perhaps TRBD1 (6 bases). The CDR3 covers 15 residues. The germline gives CDR1 GTSNPN, CDR2 SVGIG (reference sequence). V was pared by 0 bases and J by 1 base, with 10 bases between. The CDR3 sequence is CAWSVPGVSNQPQHF. The CDR3 DNA reads TGTGCCTGGAGTGTCCCAGGGGTCAGCAATCAGCCCCAGCATTTT.